The 2 T cell receptor beta chains below all came from one sample that was sequenced in a study of T cell changes during pregnancy in multiple sclerosis. The table came from immunoSEQ multiplex PCR; TCRdb's copy has only in-frame clones and leaves some out. The sample carries fewer than 85,000 clones, 85% to 95% recorded once. This material consisted of peripheral blood, taken in the second trimester of pregnancy. The receptor source for this set is a female donor with multiple sclerosis, enrolled in a pregnancy study.

The rearrangement uses TRBV5-6 and TRBJ1-2; TRBD1 matches at 10 bases. There are 16 residues in the CDR3. Germline V lookup: CDR1 SGHDT, CDR2 YYEEEE. Unmatched junction bases numbered 6, after V lost 3 bases and J lost 1 base. CDR3 nucleotides: TGTGCCAGCAGCTCCGGGACAGGGGCCTTTAACTATGGCTACACCTTC. Translation gives CASSSGTGAFNYGYTF.

The chain couples TRBV19 to TRBJ2-3, with TRBD2 matching 7 bases. After removal of 3 bases from V and 0 bases from J, the junction contained 6 bases not matched to a gene. CDR3 length: 16 amino acids. Germline loops: CDR1 LNHDA, CDR2 SQIVND (reference sequence). This chain's CDR3 is CASSILRGKSTDTQYF. CDR3 nucleotides: TGTGCCAGTAGTATCTTGCGGGGGAAGAGCACAGATACGCAGTATTTT.